This is a list of T cell receptor beta chains from one sample in a study of beta chain features in type 1 diabetes. Measured with immunoSEQ multiplex PCR; TCRdb has only the in-frame clones, and not every one. Of around 300,000 clones listed, approximately 9.9% are singletons. Sequences were obtained from naive CD4+ T cells from blood. These receptors came from a woman in her twenties or thirties in good health. Both conserved end residues are part of each CDR3. The D gene is left open where the match is weak. Clone size is stated in some rows and not others, as once, few, many or a class when expanded.

NA	TRBV19	TRBJ2-7	NA	TGTGCCAGTAGTCGCCTGCGGGCCGAGGTTGGTGAGCAGTACTTC	CASSRLRAEVGEQYF
NA	TRBV20-1	TRBJ1-2	NA	TGCAGTGCGATAGGGGGCTATGGCTACACCTTC	CSAIGGYGYTF
NA	TRBV14	TRBJ2-2	NA	TGTGCCAGCTTTGTGGACTTCCTCACCGGGGAGCTGTTTTTT	CASFVDFLTGELFF
TRBD1	TRBV6-5	TRBJ2-7	NA	TGTGCCAGCAGTTACGCGACCGGGACAGGTTACGAGCAGTACTTC	CASSYATGTGYEQYF
NA	TRBV2	TRBJ1-1	few	TGTGCCAGCAAGGCCCAACAGGAAGCTTTCTTT	CASKAQQEAFF
TRBD1	TRBV4-2	TRBJ1-5	NA	TGTGCCAGCAGCCAAGGAGGGACAGTCGGCAATCAGCCCCAGCATTTT	CASSQGGTVGNQPQHF
TRBD2	TRBV18	TRBJ2-7	NA	TGTGCCAGCTCACAACTAGCGGGGGTTAACGAGCAGTACTTC	CASSQLAGVNEQYF
TRBD1	TRBV5-1	TRBJ2-3	NA	TGCGCCAGCAGCTTTCGACAGGGGAGCACAGATACGCAGTATTTT	CASSFRQGSTDTQYF
NA	TRBV15	TRBJ2-1	NA	TGTGCCACCAGCAGGGCAGGTTCCTACAATGAGCAGTTCTTC	CATSRAGSYNEQFF
TRBD2	TRBV7-9	TRBJ2-1	few	TGTGCCAGCAGCTTGGTGGCGGGAGGGCCTTCGGGGAATGAGCAGTTCTTC	CASSLVAGGPSGNEQFF
TRBD2	TRBV7-3	TRBJ2-1	few	TGTGCCAGCAGCTTACTGAGCGGGACTTCCTACAATGAGCAGTTCTTC	CASSLLSGTSYNEQFF
TRBD2	TRBV19	TRBJ2-7	NA	TGTGCCAGTAGTGCCGGGACTAGCGGGAGATACGAGCAGTACTTC	CASSAGTSGRYEQYF
NA	TRBV4-2	TRBJ2-1	many	TGTGCCAGCAGCCACAGGGACAATGAGCAGTTCTTC	CASSHRDNEQFF
NA	TRBV30	TRBJ2-2	NA	TGTGCCTGGGTACCCCTGCGAAGCGGGTACACCGGGGAGCTGTTTTTT	CAWVPLRSGYTGELFF
NA	TRBV7-9	TRBJ2-1	few	TGTGCCAGCAGCTGGGCCGCTGAGCAGTTCTTC	CASSWAAEQFF
TRBD1	TRBV19	TRBJ2-7	NA	TGTGCCAGTAGTCAGGACAGGGAATACGAGCAGTACTTC	CASSQDREYEQYF
TRBD2	TRBV4-2	TRBJ2-2	few	TGTGCCAGCAAAGATCGTGGTAGCGGGAGTCCAACCGGGGAGCTGTTTTTT	CASKDRGSGSPTGELFF
NA	TRBV4-3	TRBJ1-1	few	TGCGCCAGCAGCCGTATAATGGCAGGCCACAATGATAACACTGAAGCTTTCTTT	CASSRIMAGHNDNTEAFF
NA	TRBV9	TRBJ2-1	few	TGTGCCAGCAGCGAGCGGGTCGGGCGAACGTACAATGAGCAGTTCTTC	CASSERVGRTYNEQFF
NA	TRBV29-1	TRBJ1-2	few	TGCAGCGTACAGACAAACTATGGCTACACCTTC	CSVQTNYGYTF
NA	TRBV7-2	TRBJ1-5	few	TGTGCCAGCAGCCCCACCAGGGAATCCCAGCCCCAGCATTTT	CASSPTRESQPQHF
NA	TRBV5-6	TRBJ2-1	few	TGTGCCAGCAGCTTGGGGGCGGGGTCGCTATACAATGAGCAGTTCTTC	CASSLGAGSLYNEQFF
TRBD1	TRBV28	TRBJ1-2	few	TGTGCCAGCAGCCACTCCGGGACAGCATATGGCTACACCTTC	CASSHSGTAYGYTF
TRBD2	TRBV30	TRBJ2-3	few	TGTGCCTGCGAGCGGGAGAACACAGATACGCAGTATTTT	CACERENTDTQYF
TRBD1	TRBV7-9	TRBJ2-1	few	TGTGCCAGCAGCCGTCCGACAGGGTGGGATGAGCAGTTCTTC	CASSRPTGWDEQFF
TRBD1	TRBV28	TRBJ2-1	few	TGTGCCAGCGGCTTACCCGCCGGGACAGTAACCTACAATGAGCAGTTCTTC	CASGLPAGTVTYNEQFF
NA	TRBV9	TRBJ2-2	NA	TGTGCCAGCAGCGTAGGACTAGTAACCGCCGGGGAGCTGTTTTTT	CASSVGLVTAGELFF
TRBD1	TRBV28	TRBJ2-2	NA	TGTGCCAGCCGGACAGGGTCGGGTTTGGCGACCACCGGGGAGCTGTTTTTT	CASRTGSGLATTGELFF
NA	TRBV4-3	TRBJ2-2	few	TGCGCCAGCAGCCAAGAGTCTAGATCCACCGGGGAGCTGTTTTTT	CASSQESRSTGELFF
TRBD1	TRBV11-2	TRBJ1-1	NA	TGTGCCAGCAGCTTAGTCGGGACAGCTCCCATGAACACTGAAGCTTTCTTT	CASSLVGTAPMNTEAFF
TRBD2	TRBV5-4	TRBJ2-5	NA	TGTGCCAGCAGTACCGGACTAGCGGGAGGGGAGACCCAGTACTTC	CASSTGLAGGETQYF
NA	TRBV6-6	TRBJ2-1	NA	TGTGCCAGCAGTTACTCGACCGGGAACTCCTACAATGAGCAGTTCTTC	CASSYSTGNSYNEQFF